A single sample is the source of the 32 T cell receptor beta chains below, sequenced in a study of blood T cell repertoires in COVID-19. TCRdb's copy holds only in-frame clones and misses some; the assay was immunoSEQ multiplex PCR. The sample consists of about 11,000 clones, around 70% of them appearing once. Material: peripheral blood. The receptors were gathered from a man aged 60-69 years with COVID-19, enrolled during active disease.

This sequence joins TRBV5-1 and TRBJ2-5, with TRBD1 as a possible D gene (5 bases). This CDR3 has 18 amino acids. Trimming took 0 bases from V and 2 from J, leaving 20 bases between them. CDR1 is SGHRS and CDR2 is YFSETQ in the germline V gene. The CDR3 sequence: CASSLVVFRVIPQETQYF. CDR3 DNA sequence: TGCGCCAGCAGCTTGGTTGTATTCAGGGTAATCCCTCAAGAGACCCAGTACTTC. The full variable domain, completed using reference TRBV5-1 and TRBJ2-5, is KAGVTQTPRYLIKTRGQQVTLSCSPISGHRSVSWYQQTPGQGLQFLFEYFSETQRNKGNFPGRFSGRQFSNSRSEMNVSTLELGDSALYLCASSLVVFRVIPQETQYFGPGTRLLVL.

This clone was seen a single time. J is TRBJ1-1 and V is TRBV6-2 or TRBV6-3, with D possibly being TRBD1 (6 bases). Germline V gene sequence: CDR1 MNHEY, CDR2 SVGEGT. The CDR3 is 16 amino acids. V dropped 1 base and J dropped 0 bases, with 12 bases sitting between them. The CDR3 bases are TGTGCCAGCAGTTACTGGCAGGGGATAGTGAACACTGAAGCTTTCTTT. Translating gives CASSYWQGIVNTEAFF.

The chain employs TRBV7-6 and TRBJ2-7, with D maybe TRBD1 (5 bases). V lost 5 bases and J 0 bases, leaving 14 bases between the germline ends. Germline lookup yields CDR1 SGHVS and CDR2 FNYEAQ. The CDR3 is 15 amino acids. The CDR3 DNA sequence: TGTGCCAGCAGCATCATTCAGGGTAACTCCTACGAGCAGTACTTC. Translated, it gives CASSIIQGNSYEQYF.

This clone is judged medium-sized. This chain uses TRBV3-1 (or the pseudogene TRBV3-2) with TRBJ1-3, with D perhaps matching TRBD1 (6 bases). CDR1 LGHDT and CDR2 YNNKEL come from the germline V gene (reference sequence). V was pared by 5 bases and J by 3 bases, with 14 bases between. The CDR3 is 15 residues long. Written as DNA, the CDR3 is TGTGCCAGCAGCTTGACAGGTGGCGATGGAAACACCATATATTTT. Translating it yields CASSLTGGDGNTIYF.

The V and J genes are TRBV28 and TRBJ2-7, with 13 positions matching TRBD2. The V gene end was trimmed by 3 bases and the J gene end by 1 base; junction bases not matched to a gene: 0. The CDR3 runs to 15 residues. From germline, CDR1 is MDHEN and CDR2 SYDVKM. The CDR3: CASSLTSGGSYEQYF. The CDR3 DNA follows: TGTGCCAGCAGTTTGACTAGCGGGGGGTCCTACGAGCAGTACTTC.

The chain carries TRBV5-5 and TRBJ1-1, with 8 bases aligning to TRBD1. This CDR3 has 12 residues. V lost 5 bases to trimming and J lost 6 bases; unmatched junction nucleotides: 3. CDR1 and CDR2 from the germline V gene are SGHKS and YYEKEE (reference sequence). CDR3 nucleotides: TGTGCCAGCAGGCGGACAGGGTCTGAAGCTTTCTTT. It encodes CASRRTGSEAFF.

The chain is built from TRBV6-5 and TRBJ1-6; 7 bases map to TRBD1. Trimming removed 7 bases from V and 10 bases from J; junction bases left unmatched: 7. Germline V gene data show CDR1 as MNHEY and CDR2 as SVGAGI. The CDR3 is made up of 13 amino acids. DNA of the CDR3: TGTGCCAGCATGGGACAGCGGTCCTCACCCCTCCACTTT. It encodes CASMGQRSSPLHF.

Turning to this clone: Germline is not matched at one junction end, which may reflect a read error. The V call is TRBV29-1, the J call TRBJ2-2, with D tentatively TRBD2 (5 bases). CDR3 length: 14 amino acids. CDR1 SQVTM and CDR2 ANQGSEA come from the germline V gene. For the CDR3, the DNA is TGCAGCGTGTACCGGGCTCTCGAACACCGGGGAGCTGTTTTT. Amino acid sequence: CSVYRALEHRGAVF.

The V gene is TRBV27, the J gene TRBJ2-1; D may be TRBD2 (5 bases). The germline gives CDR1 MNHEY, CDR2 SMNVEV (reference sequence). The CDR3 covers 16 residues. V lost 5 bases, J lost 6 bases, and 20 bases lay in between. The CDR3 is CASSNTRSTSSNEQFF. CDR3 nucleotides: TGTGCCAGCAGTAACACCCGCTCAACTAGTTCCAATGAGCAGTTCTTC.

The CDR3 spells CASRSQDRGQEQYF. The CDR3 nucleotides read TGTGCCAGCAGGAGTCAAGACAGGGGGCAAGAGCAGTACTTC. The rearrangement joins TRBV28 to TRBJ2-7; 10 nucleotides match TRBD1. CDR1 is MDHEN, CDR2 SYDVKM, per germline. CDR3 length equals 14 residues. Trimming cost V 6 bases and J 7 bases; bases outside gene matches: 9.

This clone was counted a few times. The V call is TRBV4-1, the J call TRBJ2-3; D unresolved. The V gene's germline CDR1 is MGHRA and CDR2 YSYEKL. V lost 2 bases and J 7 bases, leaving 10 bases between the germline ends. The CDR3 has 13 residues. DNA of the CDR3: TGCGCCAGCAGCCAATCGACTCTCTATACGCAGTATTTT. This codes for CASSQSTLYTQYF.

This chain's CDR3 is CASSTTPKGAGRDTQYF. The CDR3 coding sequence is TGTGCCAGCAGCACCACCCCGAAGGGAGCAGGGAGGGATACGCAGTATTTT. J is TRBJ2-3 and V is TRBV7-9; a weak D match, TRBD2 (6 bases). V lost 5 bases and J lost 6, with 24 bases in between. CDR1 is SEHNR, CDR2 FQNEAQ, per germline (reference sequence). CDR3 length equals 17 residues.

This CDR3 reads CASSHSQGAVGELFF. CDR3 DNA sequence: TGCGCCAGCAGCCATTCGCAGGGGGCCGTCGGGGAGCTGTTTTTT. The rearrangement joins TRBV4-1 to TRBJ2-2, with 8 bases aligning to TRBD1. Looked up from germline, CDR1 is MGHRA and CDR2 is YSYEKL. The length of the CDR3 is 15 residues. V dropped 3 bases and J dropped 7; count of bases not matched to a gene: 7.

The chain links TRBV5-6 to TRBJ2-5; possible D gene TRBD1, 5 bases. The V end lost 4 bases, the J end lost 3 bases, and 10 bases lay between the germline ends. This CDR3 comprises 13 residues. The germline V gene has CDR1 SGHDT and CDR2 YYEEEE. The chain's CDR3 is CASSALDKETQYF. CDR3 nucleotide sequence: TGTGCCAGCAGCGCGCTGGACAAAGAGACCCAGTACTTC. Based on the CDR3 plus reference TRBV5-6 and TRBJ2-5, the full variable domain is DAGVTQSPTHLIKTRGQQVTLRCSPKSGHDTVSWYQQALGQGPQFIFQYYEEEERQRGNFPDRFSGHQFPNYSSELNVNALLLGDSALYLCASSALDKETQYFGPGTRLLVL.

The CDR3 bases are TGTGCCTGGGGTGAGGGGACAGGAGGTCAGCCCCAGCATTTT. Protein sequence: CAWGEGTGGQPQHF. V is TRBV30 and J is TRBJ1-5, with 8 bases lining up with TRBD1. The germline V gene has CDR1 GTSNPN and CDR2 SVGIG (reference sequence). The ends lost 5 bases at V and 6 bases at J; junction bases unmatched: 9. This CDR3 is 14 amino acids long.

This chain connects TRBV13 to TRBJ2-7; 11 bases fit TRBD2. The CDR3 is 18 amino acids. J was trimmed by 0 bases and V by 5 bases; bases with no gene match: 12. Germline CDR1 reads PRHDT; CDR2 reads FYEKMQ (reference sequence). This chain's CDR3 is CASSPAGSGGGRSYEQYF. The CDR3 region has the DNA TGTGCCAGCAGCCCGGCGGGTAGCGGGGGGGGACGCTCCTACGAGCAGTACTTC.

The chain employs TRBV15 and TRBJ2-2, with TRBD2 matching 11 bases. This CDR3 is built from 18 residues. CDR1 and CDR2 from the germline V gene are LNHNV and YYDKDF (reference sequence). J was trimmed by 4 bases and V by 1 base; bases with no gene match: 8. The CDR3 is CATSRGLAGGSSTGELFF. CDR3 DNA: TGTGCCACCAGCAGAGGGTTAGCGGGAGGGTCGAGCACCGGGGAGCTGTTTTTT. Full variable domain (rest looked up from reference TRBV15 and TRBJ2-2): DAMVIQNPRYQVTQFGKPVTLSCSQTLNHNVMYWYQQKSSQAPKLLFHYYDKDFNNEADTPDNFQSRRPNTSFCFLDIRSPGLGDTAMYLCATSRGLAGGSSTGELFFGEGSRLTVL.

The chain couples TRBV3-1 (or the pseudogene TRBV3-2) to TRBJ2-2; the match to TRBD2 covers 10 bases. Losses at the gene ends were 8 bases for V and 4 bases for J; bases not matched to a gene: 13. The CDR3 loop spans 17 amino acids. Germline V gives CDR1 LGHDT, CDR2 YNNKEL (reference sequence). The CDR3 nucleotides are TGTGCCAGCTTCGGTCTAGCGGGAGTATGGAGCACCGGGGAGCTGTTTTTT. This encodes CASFGLAGVWSTGELFF.

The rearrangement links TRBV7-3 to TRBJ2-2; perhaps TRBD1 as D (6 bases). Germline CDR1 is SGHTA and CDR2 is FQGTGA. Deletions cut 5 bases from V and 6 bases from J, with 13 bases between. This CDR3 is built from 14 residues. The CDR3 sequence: CASSKQGWSGELFF. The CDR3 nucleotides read TGTGCCAGCAGCAAACAGGGTTGGTCCGGGGAGCTGTTTTTT.

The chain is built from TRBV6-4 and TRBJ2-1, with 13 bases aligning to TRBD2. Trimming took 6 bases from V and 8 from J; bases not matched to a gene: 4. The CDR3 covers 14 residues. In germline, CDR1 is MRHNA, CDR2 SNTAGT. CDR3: CASRRTSGSYEQFF. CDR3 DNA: TGTGCCAGCAGAAGGACTAGCGGGAGCTATGAGCAGTTCTTC.

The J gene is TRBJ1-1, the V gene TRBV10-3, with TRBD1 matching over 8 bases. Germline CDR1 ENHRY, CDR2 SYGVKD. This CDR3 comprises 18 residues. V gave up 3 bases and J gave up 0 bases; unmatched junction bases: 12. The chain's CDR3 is CAISDPGGTPKMNTEAFF. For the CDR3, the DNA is TGTGCCATCAGTGATCCAGGGGGCACCCCTAAAATGAACACTGAAGCTTTCTTT.

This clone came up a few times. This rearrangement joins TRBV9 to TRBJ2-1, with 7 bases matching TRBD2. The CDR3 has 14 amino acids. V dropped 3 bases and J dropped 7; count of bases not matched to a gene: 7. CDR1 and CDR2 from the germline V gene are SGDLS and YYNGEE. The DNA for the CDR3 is TGTGCCAGCAGCGCCTATAGCGGGTCAAATGAGCAGTTCTTC. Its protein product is CASSAYSGSNEQFF.

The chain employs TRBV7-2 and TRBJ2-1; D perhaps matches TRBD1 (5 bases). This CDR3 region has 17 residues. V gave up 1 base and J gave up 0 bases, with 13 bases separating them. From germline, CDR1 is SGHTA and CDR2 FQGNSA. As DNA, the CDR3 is TGTGCCAGCAGCTTAGGGGGCAGCGTCAGCTCCTACAATGAGCAGTTCTTC. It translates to CASSLGGSVSSYNEQFF.

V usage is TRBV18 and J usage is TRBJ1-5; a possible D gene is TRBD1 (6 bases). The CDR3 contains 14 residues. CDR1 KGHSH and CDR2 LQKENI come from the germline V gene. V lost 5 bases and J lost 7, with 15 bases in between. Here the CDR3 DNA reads TGTGCCAGCTCAGTTAACAGGGTACAACAGCCCCAGCATTTT. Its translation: CASSVNRVQQPQHF.

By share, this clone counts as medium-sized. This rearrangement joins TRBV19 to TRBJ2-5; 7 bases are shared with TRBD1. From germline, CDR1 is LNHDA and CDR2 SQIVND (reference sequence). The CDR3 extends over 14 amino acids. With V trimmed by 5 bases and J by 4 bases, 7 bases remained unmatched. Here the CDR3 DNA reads TGTGCCAGTAGTCCGCCCCGGGACAGAGAGACCCAGTACTTC. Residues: CASSPPRDRETQYF. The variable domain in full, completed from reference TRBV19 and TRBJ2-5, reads DGGITQSPKYLFRKEGQNVTLSCEQNLNHDAMYWYRQDPGQGLRLIYYSQIVNDFQKGDIAEGYSVSREKKESFPLTVTSAQKNPTAFYLCASSPPRDRETQYFGPGTRLLVL.

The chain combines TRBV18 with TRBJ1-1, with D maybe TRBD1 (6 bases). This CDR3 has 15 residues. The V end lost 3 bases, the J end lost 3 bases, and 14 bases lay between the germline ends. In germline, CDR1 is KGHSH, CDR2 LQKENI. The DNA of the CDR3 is TGTGCCAGCTCACCGGTACAGGGATTTGACACTGAAGCTTTCTTT. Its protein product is CASSPVQGFDTEAFF.

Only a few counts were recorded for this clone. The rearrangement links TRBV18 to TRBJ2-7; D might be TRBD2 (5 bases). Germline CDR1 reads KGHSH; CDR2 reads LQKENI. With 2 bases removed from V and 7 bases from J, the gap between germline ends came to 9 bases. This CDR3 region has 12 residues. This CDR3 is CASSPISGEQYV. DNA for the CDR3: TGTGCCAGCTCACCAATCTCGGGGGAGCAGTACGTC.

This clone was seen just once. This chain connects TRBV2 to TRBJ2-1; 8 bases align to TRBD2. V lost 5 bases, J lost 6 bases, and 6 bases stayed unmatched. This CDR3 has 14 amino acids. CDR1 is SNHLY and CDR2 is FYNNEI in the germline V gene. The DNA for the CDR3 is TGTGCCAGCAGTTCGGGACTAGACGGCAATGAGCAGTTCTTC. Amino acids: CASSSGLDGNEQFF.

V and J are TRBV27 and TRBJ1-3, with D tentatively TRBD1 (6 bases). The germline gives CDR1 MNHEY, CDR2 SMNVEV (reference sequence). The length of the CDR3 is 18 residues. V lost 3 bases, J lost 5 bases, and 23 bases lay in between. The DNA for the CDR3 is TGTGCCAGCAGTTTCGCCCATCCAGGACAGTTACCCCGAAACACCATATATTTT. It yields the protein CASSFAHPGQLPRNTIYF.

CDR3 region: CASEPYRGYEQYF. The CDR3 DNA sequence: TGTGCCAGCGAACCGTACAGGGGCTACGAGCAGTACTTC. The V and J genes are TRBV28 and TRBJ2-7; 7 bases map to TRBD1. With 8 bases clipped from V and 3 bases from J, the junction kept 7 bases outside the gene matches. This CDR3 has 13 residues. CDR1 and CDR2 (germline): MDHEN, SYDVKM.

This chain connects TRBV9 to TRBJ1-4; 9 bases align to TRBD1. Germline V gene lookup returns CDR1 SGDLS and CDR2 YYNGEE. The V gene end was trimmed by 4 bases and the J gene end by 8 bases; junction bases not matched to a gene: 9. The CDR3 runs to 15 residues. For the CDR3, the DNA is TGTGCCAGCAGCTACGGACAGGGGATTGGAGAAAAACTGTTTTTT. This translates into CASSYGQGIGEKLFF.

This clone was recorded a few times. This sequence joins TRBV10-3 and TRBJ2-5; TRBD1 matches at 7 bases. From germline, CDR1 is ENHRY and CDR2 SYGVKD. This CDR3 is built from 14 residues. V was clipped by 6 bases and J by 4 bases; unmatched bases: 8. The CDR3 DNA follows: TGTGCCATCAGAGCAGACAGGGTCCCAGAGACCCAGTACTTC. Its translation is CAIRADRVPETQYF.